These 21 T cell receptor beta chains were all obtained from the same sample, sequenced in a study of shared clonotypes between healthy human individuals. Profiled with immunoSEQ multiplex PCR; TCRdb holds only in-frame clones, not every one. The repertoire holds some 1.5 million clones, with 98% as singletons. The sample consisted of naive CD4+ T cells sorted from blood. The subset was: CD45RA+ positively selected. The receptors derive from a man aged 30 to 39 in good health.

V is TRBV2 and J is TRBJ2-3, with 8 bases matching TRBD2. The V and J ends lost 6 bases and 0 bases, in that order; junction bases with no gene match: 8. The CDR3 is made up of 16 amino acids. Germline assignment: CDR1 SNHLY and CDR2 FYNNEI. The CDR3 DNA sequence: TGTGCCAGCAGGGACAAAGAGCGGGAGAGCACAGATACGCAGTATTTT. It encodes CASRDKERESTDTQYF.

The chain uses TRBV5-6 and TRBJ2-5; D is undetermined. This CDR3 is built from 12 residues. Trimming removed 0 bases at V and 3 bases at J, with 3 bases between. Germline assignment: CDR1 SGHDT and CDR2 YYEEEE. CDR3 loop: CASSLVKETQYF. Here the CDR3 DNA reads TGTGCCAGCAGCTTGGTAAAAGAGACCCAGTACTTC.

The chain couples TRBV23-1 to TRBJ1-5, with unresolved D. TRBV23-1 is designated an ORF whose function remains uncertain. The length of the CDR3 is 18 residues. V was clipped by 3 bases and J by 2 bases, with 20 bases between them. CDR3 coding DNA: TGCGCCAGCAGTCATAATCGGACCCCCTGCGGTGGCAATCAGCCCCAGCATTTT. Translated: CASSHNRTPCGGNQPQHF.

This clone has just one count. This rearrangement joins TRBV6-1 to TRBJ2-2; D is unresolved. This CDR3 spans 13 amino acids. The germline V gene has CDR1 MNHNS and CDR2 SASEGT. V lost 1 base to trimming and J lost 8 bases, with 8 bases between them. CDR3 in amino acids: CASSEDRVGELFF. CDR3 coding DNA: TGTGCCAGCAGTGAAGATCGGGTGGGGGAGCTGTTTTTT.

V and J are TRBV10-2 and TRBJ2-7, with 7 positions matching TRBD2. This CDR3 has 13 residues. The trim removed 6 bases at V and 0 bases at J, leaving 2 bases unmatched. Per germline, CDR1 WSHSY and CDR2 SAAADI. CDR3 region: CASSGGFSYEQYF. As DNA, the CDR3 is TGCGCCAGCAGCGGGGGGTTCTCCTACGAGCAGTACTTC.

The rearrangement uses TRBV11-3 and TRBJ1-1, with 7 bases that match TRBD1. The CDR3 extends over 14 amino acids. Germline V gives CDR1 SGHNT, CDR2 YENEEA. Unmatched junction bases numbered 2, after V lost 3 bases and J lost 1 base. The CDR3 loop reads CASSLEGANTEAFF. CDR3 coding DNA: TGTGCCAGCAGCTTGGAGGGGGCGAACACTGAAGCTTTCTTT.

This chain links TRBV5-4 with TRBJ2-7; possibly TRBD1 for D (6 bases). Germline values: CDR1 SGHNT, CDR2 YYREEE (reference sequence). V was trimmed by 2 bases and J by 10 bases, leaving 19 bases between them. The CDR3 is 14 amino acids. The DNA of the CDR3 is TGTGCCAGCAGCTTCAGGGCACAGGGAGACGTTCAGTACTTC. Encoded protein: CASSFRAQGDVQYF.

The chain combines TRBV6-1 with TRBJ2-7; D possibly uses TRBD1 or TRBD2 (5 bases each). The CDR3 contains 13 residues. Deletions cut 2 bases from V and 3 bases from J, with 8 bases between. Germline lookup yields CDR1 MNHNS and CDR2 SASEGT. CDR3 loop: CASSETGRYEQYF. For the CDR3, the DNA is TGTGCCAGCAGTGAAACGGGACGCTACGAGCAGTACTTC.

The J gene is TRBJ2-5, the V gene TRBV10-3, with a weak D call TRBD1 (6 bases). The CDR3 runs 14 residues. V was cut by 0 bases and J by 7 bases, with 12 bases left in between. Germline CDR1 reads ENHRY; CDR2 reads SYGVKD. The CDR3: CAISESTGSGTQYF. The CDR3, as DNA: TGTGCCATCAGTGAGTCGACAGGTTCTGGGACCCAGTACTTC.

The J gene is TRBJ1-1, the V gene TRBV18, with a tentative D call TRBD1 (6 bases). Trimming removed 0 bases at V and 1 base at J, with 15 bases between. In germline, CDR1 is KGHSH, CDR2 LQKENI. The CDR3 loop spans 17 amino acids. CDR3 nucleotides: TGTGCCAGCTCACCACCAATCGGGGGGCGAGAGAACACTGAAGCTTTCTTT. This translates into CASSPPIGGRENTEAFF.

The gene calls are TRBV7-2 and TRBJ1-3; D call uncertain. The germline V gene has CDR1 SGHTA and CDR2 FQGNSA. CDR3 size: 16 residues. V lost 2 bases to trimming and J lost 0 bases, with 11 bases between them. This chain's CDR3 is CASSLMGASSGNTIYF. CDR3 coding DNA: TGTGCCAGCAGCTTAATGGGAGCCAGCTCTGGAAACACCATATATTTT.

This chain's CDR3 is CATSRDLGRVSSTDTQYF. In DNA form, the CDR3 reads TGTGCCACCAGCAGAGATTTAGGGAGGGTGAGCAGCACAGATACGCAGTATTTT. This chain links TRBV15 with TRBJ2-3; TRBD2 agrees at 7 bases. Germline V CDR1 and CDR2: LNHNV, YYDKDF (reference sequence). The CDR3 totals 18 residues. V lost 0 bases to trimming and J lost 0 bases; unmatched junction nucleotides: 9.

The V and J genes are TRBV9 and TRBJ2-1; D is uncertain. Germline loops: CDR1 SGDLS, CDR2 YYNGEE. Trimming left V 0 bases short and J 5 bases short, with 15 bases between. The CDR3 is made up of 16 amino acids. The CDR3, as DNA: TGTGCCAGCAGCGTAGATGGGCGCGTCGGTGACAATGAGCAGTTCTTC. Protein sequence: CASSVDGRVGDNEQFF.

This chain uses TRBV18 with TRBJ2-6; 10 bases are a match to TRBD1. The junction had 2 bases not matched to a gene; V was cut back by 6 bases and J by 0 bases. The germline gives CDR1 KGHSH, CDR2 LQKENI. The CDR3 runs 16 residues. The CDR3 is CASSRTGGSGANVLTF. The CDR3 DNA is TGTGCCAGCTCCCGGACAGGGGGCTCTGGGGCCAACGTCCTGACTTTC.

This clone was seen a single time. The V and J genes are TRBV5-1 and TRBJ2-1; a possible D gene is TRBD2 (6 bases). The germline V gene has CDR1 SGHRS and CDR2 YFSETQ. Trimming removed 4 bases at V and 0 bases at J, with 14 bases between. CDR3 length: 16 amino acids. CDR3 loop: CASSRRGGHSYNEQFF. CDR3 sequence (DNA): TGCGCCAGCAGCAGGCGGGGCGGCCACTCCTACAATGAGCAGTTCTTC.

CDR3 in DNA: TGTGCCAGCAGCCCGCCGGGACTAGCGGGAGGGGTAGATGAGCAGTTCTTC. This gives the protein CASSPPGLAGGVDEQFF. The chain recombines TRBV7-2 with TRBJ2-1, with 16 bases identical to TRBD2. This CDR3 has 17 amino acids. Germline V gene sequence: CDR1 SGHTA, CDR2 FQGNSA. The J segment lost 8 bases and the V segment lost 5 bases, leaving 9 bases of the junction unmatched.

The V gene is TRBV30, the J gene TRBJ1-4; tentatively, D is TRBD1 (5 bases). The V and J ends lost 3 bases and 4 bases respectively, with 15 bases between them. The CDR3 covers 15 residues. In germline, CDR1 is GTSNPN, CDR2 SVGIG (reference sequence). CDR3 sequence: CAWRGGVRSNEKLFF. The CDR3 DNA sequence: TGTGCCTGGAGGGGAGGGGTAAGGAGTAATGAAAAACTGTTTTTT. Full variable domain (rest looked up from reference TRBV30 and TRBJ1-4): SQTIHQWPATLVQPVGSPLSLECTVEGTSNPNLYWYRQAAGRGLQLLFYSVGIGQISSEVPQNLSASRPQDRQFILSSKKLLLSDSGFYLCAWRGGVRSNEKLFFGSGTQLSVL.

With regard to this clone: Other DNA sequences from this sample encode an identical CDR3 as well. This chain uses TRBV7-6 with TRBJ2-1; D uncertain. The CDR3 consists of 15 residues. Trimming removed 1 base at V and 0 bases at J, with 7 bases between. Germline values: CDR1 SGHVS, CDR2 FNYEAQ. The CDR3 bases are TGTGCCAGCAGCTTAGTTTTGAGCTCCTACAATGAGCAGTTCTTC. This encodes CASSLVLSSYNEQFF.

The CDR3 nucleotides read TGTGCCAGCAGCGTTAAGGCCAACACTGAAGCTTTCTTT. It codes for CASSVKANTEAFF. The chain is built from TRBV5-4 and TRBJ1-1; D is unclear. Germline CDR1 SGHNT, CDR2 YYREEE (reference sequence). V was pared by 4 bases and J by 2 bases, with 9 bases between. The CDR3 consists of 13 residues.

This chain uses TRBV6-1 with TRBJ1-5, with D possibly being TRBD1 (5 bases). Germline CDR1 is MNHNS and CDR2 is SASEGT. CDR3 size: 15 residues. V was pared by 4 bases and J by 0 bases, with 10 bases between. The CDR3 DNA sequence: TGTGCCAGCAGTGGGAAGGGACCTAGCAATCAGCCCCAGCATTTT. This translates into CASSGKGPSNQPQHF.

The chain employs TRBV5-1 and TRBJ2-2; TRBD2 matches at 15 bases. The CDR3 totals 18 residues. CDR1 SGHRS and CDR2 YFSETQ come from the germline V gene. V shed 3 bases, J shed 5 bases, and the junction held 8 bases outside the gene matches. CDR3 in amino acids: CASSSIWTSGRATGELFF. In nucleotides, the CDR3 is TGCGCCAGCAGCTCAATATGGACTAGCGGGAGGGCTACCGGGGAGCTGTTTTTT.